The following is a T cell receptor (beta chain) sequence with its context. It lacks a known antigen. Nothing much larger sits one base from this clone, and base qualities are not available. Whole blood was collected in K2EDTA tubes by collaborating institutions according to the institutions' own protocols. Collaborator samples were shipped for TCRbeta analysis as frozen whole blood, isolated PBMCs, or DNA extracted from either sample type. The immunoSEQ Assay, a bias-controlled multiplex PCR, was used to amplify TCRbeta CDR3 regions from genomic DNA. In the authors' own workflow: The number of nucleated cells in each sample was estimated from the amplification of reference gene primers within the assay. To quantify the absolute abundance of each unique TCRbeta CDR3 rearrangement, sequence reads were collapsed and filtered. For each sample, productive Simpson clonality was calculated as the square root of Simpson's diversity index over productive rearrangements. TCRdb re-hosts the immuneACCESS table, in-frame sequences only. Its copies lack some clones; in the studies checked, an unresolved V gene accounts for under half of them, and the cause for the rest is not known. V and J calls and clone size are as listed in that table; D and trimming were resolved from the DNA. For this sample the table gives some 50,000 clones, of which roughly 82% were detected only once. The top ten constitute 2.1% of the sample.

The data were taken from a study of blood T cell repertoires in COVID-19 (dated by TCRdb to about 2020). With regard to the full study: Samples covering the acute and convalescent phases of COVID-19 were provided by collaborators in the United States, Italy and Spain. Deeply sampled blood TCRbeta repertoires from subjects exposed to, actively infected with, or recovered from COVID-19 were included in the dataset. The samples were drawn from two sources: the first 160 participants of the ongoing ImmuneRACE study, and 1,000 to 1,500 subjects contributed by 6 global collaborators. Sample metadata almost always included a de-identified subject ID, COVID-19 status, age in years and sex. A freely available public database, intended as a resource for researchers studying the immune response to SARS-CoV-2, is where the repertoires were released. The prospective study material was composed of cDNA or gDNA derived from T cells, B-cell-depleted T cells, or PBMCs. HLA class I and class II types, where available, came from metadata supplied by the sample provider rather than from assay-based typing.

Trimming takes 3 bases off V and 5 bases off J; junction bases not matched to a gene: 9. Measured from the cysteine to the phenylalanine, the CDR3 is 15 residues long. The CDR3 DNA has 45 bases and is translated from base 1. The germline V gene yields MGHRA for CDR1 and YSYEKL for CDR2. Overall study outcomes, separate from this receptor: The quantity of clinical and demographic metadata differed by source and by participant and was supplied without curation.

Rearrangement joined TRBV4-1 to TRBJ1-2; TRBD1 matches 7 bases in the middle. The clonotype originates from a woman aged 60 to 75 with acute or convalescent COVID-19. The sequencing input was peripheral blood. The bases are TGCGCCAGCAGCCAGGGGGGACAGCTTTTATATGGCTACACCTTC. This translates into CASSQGGQLLYGYTF.